The 28 T cell receptor beta chains below were found in one sample sequenced in a study of CD8 T cells in ankylosing spondylitis. The study's findings and limits: Characteristic of ankylosing spondylitis blood, it appeared, was a TCR beta motif comprising fewer than 10 highly homologous variants.

Which antigens these TCRs recognize remains unknown. Each CDR3 protein gets one entry after TCRdb re-called the 5' RACE reads with MiXCR. The sample holds 750,000 to 850,000 distinct CDR3 sequences, 10% to 15% seen once. The sample was blood, either unsorted or a sorted T cell fraction (not recorded which). The source of these receptors is a male donor with ankylosing spondylitis.

This chain joins TRBV4-3 and TRBJ2-7; D might be TRBD1 (5 bases). CDR3 length: 14 amino acids. V shed 0 bases and J shed 7 bases, with 13 bases lying between them. CDR1 LGHNA and CDR2 YSLEER come from the germline V gene. The chain's CDR3 is CASSQEGRVKEQYF. The CDR3 region has the DNA TGCGCCAGCAGCCAAGAGGGCAGGGTGAAAGAGCAGTACTTC.

The CDR3 sequence: CASSLSKLAGGPGTQYF. The DNA for the CDR3 is TGTGCCAGCAGTTTATCGAAACTAGCGGGAGGGCCGGGGACGCAGTATTTT. The rearrangement uses TRBV27 and TRBJ2-3, with TRBD2 matching 13 bases. In germline, CDR1 is MNHEY, CDR2 SMNVEV (reference sequence). This CDR3 has 17 residues. The ends lost 0 bases at V and 9 bases at J; junction bases unmatched: 9.

This clonotype occurred many times. The CDR3 here is CASSFRDGKQFF. CDR3 DNA sequence: TGTGCCAGCAGCTTCCGAGATGGTAAGCAGTTCTTC. The chain is built from TRBV5-4 and TRBJ2-1; D not resolved. The CDR3 has 12 amino acids. Germline V gene data show CDR1 as SGHNT and CDR2 as YYREEE (reference sequence). The V gene lost 2 bases and the J gene lost 11 bases, with 11 bases spanning the gap.

The chain carries TRBV21-1 and TRBJ2-7. TRBV21-1 is recorded as a pseudogene. This CDR3 contains 12 residues. In DNA, the CDR3 is TGTGCCAGCAGCAATGGCCTCTACGAGCAGTACTTC. This gives the protein CASSNGLYEQYF.

The chain employs TRBV12-3 or TRBV12-4 and TRBJ1-6; D might be TRBD1 (6 bases). The V end lost 0 bases, the J end lost 9 bases, and 15 bases lay between the germline ends. The CDR3 consists of 16 residues. The CDR3 region has the DNA TGTGCCAGCAGTTTAGCCCGGACAGTTAAGGGTTCACCCCTCCACTTT. Its protein product is CASSLARTVKGSPLHF.

This clonotype has a handful of counts. The J gene is TRBJ2-1, the V gene TRBV7-2, with D unclear. Germline V gene sequence: CDR1 SGHTA, CDR2 FQGNSA. There are 13 residues in the CDR3. V shed 4 bases and J shed 10 bases, with 14 bases lying between them. The CDR3 protein is CASSSRISPEQFF. Here the CDR3 DNA reads TGTGCCAGCAGCTCCCGGATCTCCCCGGAGCAGTTCTTC.

This clonotype was counted only a few times. This chain uses TRBV12-3 or TRBV12-4 with TRBJ2-4; weak D call: TRBD2 (5 bases). Between the trimmed V and J ends, which lost 5 bases and 4 bases, there was a span of 15 bases. The CDR3 runs to 15 residues. The CDR3 DNA is TGTGCCAGCAGTCGACACGGTGGGGAGAAAAACATTCAGTACTTC. It encodes CASSRHGGEKNIQYF.

This clonotype was seen only a few times. The chain is built from TRBV6-2 or TRBV6-3 and TRBJ2-2; D is uncertain. This CDR3 is built from 14 residues. The germline V gene has CDR1 MNHEY and CDR2 SVGEGT. Trimming left V 0 bases short and J 6 bases short, with 8 bases between. The CDR3 loop reads CASSYSTQPGELFF. The DNA of the CDR3 is TGTGCCAGCAGTTACTCAACACAGCCCGGGGAGCTGTTTTTT.

The rearrangement uses TRBV7-9 and TRBJ1-1; D is ambiguous. Trimming pared 5 bases from V and 8 bases from J, leaving 9 bases between. The CDR3 contains 11 residues. Germline-derived CDR1 and CDR2 are SEHNR and FQNEAQ (reference sequence). The chain's CDR3 is CASSPTFEAFF. As DNA, the CDR3 is TGTGCCAGCAGCCCGACATTCGAAGCTTTCTTT.

This chain links TRBV29-1 with TRBJ1-1; 7 positions match TRBD1. The V segment lost 6 bases and the J segment 5 bases; nucleotides outside the gene matches: 12. This CDR3 region has 14 residues. Germline V gene lookup returns CDR1 SQVTM and CDR2 ANQGSEA. In DNA, the CDR3 is TGCAGCGTACTTGCCTTGAGGGGGCGAACTGAAGCTTTCTTT. It specifies CSVLALRGRTEAFF.

This clonotype was recorded at least ten times. The chain carries TRBV29-1 and TRBJ2-7; TRBD1 matches 8 bases. The ends lost 4 bases at V and 2 bases at J; junction bases unmatched: 10. Germline V lookup: CDR1 SQVTM, CDR2 ANQGSEA. The CDR3 consists of 15 residues. The CDR3 bases are TGCAGCGTTGCCTATAGGACAGGGCAAACCTACGAGCAGTACTTC. Its translation is CSVAYRTGQTYEQYF.

The rearrangement links TRBV28 to TRBJ1-1, with D possibly being TRBD1 (6 bases). From germline, CDR1 is MDHEN and CDR2 SYDVKM. The CDR3 is 13 residues long. V lost 2 bases, J lost 8 bases, and 12 bases lay in between. CDR3 loop: CASSLGGQLEAFF. DNA for the CDR3: TGTGCCAGCAGTTTAGGGGGACAACTGGAAGCTTTCTTT.

The rearrangement joins TRBV20-1 to TRBJ2-7, with D perhaps being TRBD1 or TRBD2 (5 bases each). Germline CDR1 reads DFQATT; CDR2 reads SNEGSKA (reference sequence). V was trimmed by 3 bases and J by 9 bases, leaving 12 bases between them. This CDR3 region has 11 residues. CDR3 coding DNA: TGCAGTGCTAGGGACTTGAGGGGGCAGTACTTC. This codes for CSARDLRGQYF.

V usage is TRBV10-3 and J usage is TRBJ2-7; tentative D call: TRBD2 (7 bases). The CDR3 sequence is 17 residues long. Germline V gene sequence: CDR1 ENHRY, CDR2 SYGVKD. V dropped 0 bases and J dropped 3 bases, with 18 bases sitting between them. The CDR3: CAISESIVRGGYYEQYF. The CDR3 DNA reads as TGTGCCATCAGTGAGTCGATAGTTAGGGGGGGATACTACGAGCAGTACTTC.

This clonotype was picked up many times. The chain carries TRBV6-1 and TRBJ2-3; no definite D call. The CDR3 loop spans 14 amino acids. Germline V gives CDR1 MNHNS, CDR2 SASEGT. Deletions cut 6 bases from V and 2 bases from J, with 12 bases between. CDR3 nucleotide sequence: TGTGCCAGCAGGACCACCTCCTTCACAGATACGCAGTATTTT. Translated, it gives CASRTTSFTDTQYF.

This clonotype was observed a few times. The chain joins TRBV9 to TRBJ1-1; TRBD1 matches 7 bases. The length of the CDR3 is 16 residues. With 3 bases clipped from V and 1 base from J, the junction kept 9 bases outside the gene matches. The germline gives CDR1 SGDLS, CDR2 YYNGEE. For the CDR3, the DNA is TGTGCCAGCAGCGCGCGAGCTGGGACAGCGAACACTGAAGCTTTCTTT. Amino acids: CASSARAGTANTEAFF.

This clonotype turned up a few times. This chain joins TRBV7-2 and TRBJ1-1; 8 nucleotides match TRBD1. CDR1 SGHTA and CDR2 FQGNSA come from the germline V gene. Unmatched junction bases numbered 11, after V lost 2 bases and J lost 6 bases. The CDR3 has 16 residues. Here the CDR3 reads CASSLIPGQADAEAFF. The CDR3 region has the DNA TGTGCCAGCAGCTTAATCCCGGGACAGGCCGACGCTGAAGCTTTCTTT.

This clonotype was counted only a few times. The rearrangement uses TRBV20-1 and TRBJ1-6, with 9 bases matching TRBD1. The CDR3 covers 18 residues. The V and J ends lost 1 base and 8 bases, in that order; junction bases with no gene match: 15. Germline values: CDR1 DFQATT, CDR2 SNEGSKA (reference sequence). The CDR3 region is CSARGDRASDFFYSPLHF. CDR3 DNA: TGCAGTGCTAGAGGGGACAGGGCGTCTGATTTCTTTTATTCACCCCTCCACTTT.

The V call is TRBV5-5, the J call TRBJ2-3, with D possibly TRBD2 on 5 matching bases. Germline-derived CDR1 and CDR2 are SGHKS and YYEKEE (reference sequence). V lost 4 bases, J lost 2 bases, and 17 bases lay in between. This CDR3 spans 16 amino acids. The CDR3 DNA reads as TGTGCCAGCAGCCCGCCGGCGGGCCCGTCCACAGATACGCAGTATTTT. Residues: CASSPPAGPSTDTQYF.

The V call is TRBV12-3 or TRBV12-4, the J call TRBJ1-1; D is perhaps TRBD1 (5 bases). V gave up 4 bases and J gave up 3 bases, with 12 bases separating them. The CDR3 totals 14 residues. The CDR3 spells CASSSARGDTEAFF. The CDR3, as DNA: TGTGCCAGCAGTTCGGCCCGGGGGGACACTGAAGCTTTCTTT.

The chain's CDR3 is CASSLLAPYTGELFF. The DNA for the CDR3 is TGTGCCAGCAGCTTACTCGCGCCTTACACCGGGGAGCTGTTTTTT. The chain carries TRBV7-6 and TRBJ2-2; no clear D. Trimming removed 2 bases at V and 3 bases at J, with 10 bases between. From germline, CDR1 is SGHVS and CDR2 FNYEAQ. The CDR3 length is 15 residues.

The chain recombines TRBV30 with TRBJ1-4, with D tentatively TRBD1 (6 bases). The CDR3 totals 12 residues. In germline, CDR1 is GTSNPN, CDR2 SVGIG (reference sequence). V was clipped by 0 bases and J by 8 bases, with 7 bases between them. CDR3 in amino acids: CAWSVTGEKLFF. The CDR3 DNA sequence: TGTGCCTGGAGTGTCACAGGGGAAAAACTGTTTTTT.

This clonotype was seen more than once but under ten times. V usage is TRBV6-5 and J usage is TRBJ1-5, with a possible D match to TRBD1 (5 bases). With 0 bases removed from V and 5 bases from J, the gap between germline ends came to 14 bases. In germline, CDR1 is MNHEY, CDR2 SVGAGI. CDR3 length: 16 residues. Here the CDR3 reads CASSYSTVGVYQPQHF. The CDR3 nucleotides are TGTGCCAGCAGTTACTCGACGGTAGGGGTTTATCAGCCCCAGCATTTT.

In its sample, this clonotype was seen a few times. The rearrangement uses TRBV20-1 and TRBJ2-4; D is possibly TRBD2 (5 bases). This CDR3 has 13 residues. Looked up from germline, CDR1 is DFQATT and CDR2 is SNEGSKA (reference sequence). Between the trimmed V and J ends, which lost 4 bases and 5 bases, there was a span of 12 bases. DNA for the CDR3: TGCAGTGCTACCGAGACTATACAAAACATTCAGTACTTC. This translates into CSATETIQNIQYF.

This clonotype was picked up a small number of times. The rearrangement uses TRBV20-1 and TRBJ2-5; 8 bases fit TRBD1. V trimming: 0 bases; J trimming: 13 bases; junction bases outside the gene matches: 10. This CDR3 region has 13 residues. The V gene's germline CDR1 is DFQATT and CDR2 SNEGSKA (reference sequence). This chain's CDR3 is CSARDGRGPVPYF. CDR3 sequence (DNA): TGCAGTGCTAGAGATGGCAGGGGGCCCGTCCCGTACTTC.

This clonotype occurred a few times. This chain links TRBV5-1 with TRBJ2-5; maybe TRBD2 (5 bases). The CDR3 has 14 residues. Trimming removed 2 bases from V and 2 bases from J, with 10 bases in between. CDR1 is SGHRS and CDR2 is YFSETQ in the germline V gene. CDR3 in amino acids: CASSLRAEQETQYF. The DNA of the CDR3 is TGCGCCAGCAGCTTAAGAGCGGAACAAGAGACCCAGTACTTC.

The V gene is TRBV5-1, the J gene TRBJ2-7; possibly TRBD1 for D (6 bases). This CDR3 is 14 amino acids long. The germline V gene has CDR1 SGHRS and CDR2 YFSETQ. V was clipped by 4 bases and J by 1 base, with 12 bases between them. The CDR3 spells CASSGGQISYEQYF. In DNA, the CDR3 is TGCGCCAGCAGCGGGGGACAAATTTCCTACGAGCAGTACTTC.

The CDR3 sequence is CASSLDSTRLAMDTQYF. Written as DNA, the CDR3 is TGTGCCAGCAGCCTCGATTCCACGAGGCTAGCAATGGATACGCAGTATTTT. The chain carries TRBV3-1 and TRBJ2-3, with D perhaps TRBD2 (5 bases). The ends were cut back, 4 bases at V and 6 bases at J, with 23 bases in the middle. In germline, CDR1 is LGHDT, CDR2 YNNKEL (reference sequence). The CDR3 runs 17 residues.